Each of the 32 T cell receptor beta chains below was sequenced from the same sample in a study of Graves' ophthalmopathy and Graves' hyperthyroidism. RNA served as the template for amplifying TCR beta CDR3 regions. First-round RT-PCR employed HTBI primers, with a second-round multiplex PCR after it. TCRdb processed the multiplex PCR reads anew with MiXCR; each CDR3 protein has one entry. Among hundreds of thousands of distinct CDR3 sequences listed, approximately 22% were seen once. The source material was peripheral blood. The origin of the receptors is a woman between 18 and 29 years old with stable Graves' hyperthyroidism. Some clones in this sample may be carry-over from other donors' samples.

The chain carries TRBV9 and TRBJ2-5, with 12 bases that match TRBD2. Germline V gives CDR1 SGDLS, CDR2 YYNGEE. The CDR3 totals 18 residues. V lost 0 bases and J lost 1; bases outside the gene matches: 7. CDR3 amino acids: CASSVGLAGGPSQETQYF. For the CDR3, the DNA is TGTGCCAGCAGCGTAGGCCTAGCGGGGGGGCCGTCCCAAGAGACCCAGTACTTC.

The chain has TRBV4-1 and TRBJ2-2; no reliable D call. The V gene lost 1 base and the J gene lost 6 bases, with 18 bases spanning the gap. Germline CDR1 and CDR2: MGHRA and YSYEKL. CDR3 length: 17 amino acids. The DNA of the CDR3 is TGCGCCAGCAGCCAAGGGGCATCCCCAATCTGGTCCGGGGAGCTGTTTTTT. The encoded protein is CASSQGASPIWSGELFF.

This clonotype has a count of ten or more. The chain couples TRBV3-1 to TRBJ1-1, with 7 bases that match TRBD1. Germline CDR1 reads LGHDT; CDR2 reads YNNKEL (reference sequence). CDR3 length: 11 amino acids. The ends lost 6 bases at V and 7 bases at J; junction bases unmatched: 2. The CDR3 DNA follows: TGTGCCAGCAGACGACAGGGTGAAGCTTTCTTT. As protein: CASRRQGEAFF. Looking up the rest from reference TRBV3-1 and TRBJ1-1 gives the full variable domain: DTAVSQTPKYLVTQMGNDKSIKCEQNLGHDTMYWYKQDSKKFLKIMFSYNNKELIINETVPNRFSPKSPDKAHLNLHINSLELGDSAVYFCASRRQGEAFFGQGTRLTVV.

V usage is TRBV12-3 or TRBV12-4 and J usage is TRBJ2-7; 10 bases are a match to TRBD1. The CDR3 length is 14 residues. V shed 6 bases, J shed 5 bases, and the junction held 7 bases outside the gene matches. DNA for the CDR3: TGTGCCAGCAGCAGGACAGGGGGAGGGGACGAGCAGTACTTC. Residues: CASSRTGGGDEQYF.

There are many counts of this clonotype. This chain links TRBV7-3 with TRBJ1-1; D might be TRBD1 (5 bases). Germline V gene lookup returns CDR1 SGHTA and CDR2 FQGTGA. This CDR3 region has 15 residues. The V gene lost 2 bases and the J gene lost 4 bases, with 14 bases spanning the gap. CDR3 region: CASSLQGPPATEAFF. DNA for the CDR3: TGTGCCAGCAGCTTACAGGGACCCCCCGCCACTGAAGCTTTCTTT.

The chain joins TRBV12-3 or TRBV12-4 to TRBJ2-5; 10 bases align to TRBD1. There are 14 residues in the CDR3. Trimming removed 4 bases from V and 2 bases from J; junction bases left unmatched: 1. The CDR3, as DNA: TGTGCCAGCAGTTGGACAGGGGGTCAAGAGACCCAGTACTTC. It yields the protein CASSWTGGQETQYF.

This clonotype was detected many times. The CDR3 DNA sequence: TGTGCCAGCAGGCCGGGCCCCTCTGCGGAGACCCAGTACTTC. Amino acids: CASRPGPSAETQYF. This chain connects TRBV12-3 or TRBV12-4 to TRBJ2-5, with D unclear. CDR3 length: 14 residues. Between the trimmed V and J ends, which lost 6 bases and 5 bases, there was a span of 16 bases.

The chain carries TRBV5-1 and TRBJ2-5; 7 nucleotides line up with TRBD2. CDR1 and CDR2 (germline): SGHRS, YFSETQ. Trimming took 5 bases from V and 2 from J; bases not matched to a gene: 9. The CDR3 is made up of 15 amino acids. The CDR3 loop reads CASRFSSGVQETQYF. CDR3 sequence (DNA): TGCGCCAGCAGATTCTCAAGCGGGGTTCAAGAGACCCAGTACTTC.

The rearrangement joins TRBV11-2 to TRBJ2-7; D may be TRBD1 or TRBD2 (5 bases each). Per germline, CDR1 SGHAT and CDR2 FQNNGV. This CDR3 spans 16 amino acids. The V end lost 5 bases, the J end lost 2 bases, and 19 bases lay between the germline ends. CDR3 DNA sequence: TGTGCCAGCAGCAGACCAGCCGGGACGGCACCCTACGAGCAGTACTTC. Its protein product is CASSRPAGTAPYEQYF.

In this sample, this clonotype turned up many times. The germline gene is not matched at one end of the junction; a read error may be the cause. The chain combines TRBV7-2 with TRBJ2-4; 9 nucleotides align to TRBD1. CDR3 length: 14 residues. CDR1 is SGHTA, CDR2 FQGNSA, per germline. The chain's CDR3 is CASSQTGGWDIKYF. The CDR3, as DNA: TGTGCCAGCAGTCAGACAGGGGGGTGGGACATTAAGTACTTC. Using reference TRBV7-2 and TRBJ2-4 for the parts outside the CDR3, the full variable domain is GAGVSQSPSNKVTEKGKDVELRCDPISGHTALYWYRQSLGQGLEFLIYFQGNSAPDKSGLPSDRFSAERTGGSVSTLTIQRTQQEDSAVYLCASSQTGGWDIKYFGAGTRLSVL.

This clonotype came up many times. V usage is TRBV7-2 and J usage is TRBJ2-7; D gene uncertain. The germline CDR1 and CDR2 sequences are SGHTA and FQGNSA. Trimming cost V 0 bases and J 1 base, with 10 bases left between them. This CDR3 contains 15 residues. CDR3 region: CASSLAFQESYEQYF. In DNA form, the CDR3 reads TGTGCCAGCAGCTTAGCATTCCAGGAATCCTACGAGCAGTACTTC.

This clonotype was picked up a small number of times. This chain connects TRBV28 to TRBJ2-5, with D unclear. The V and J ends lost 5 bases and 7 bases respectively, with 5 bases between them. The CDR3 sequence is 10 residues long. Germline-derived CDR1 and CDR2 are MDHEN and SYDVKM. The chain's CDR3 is CASSARTQYF. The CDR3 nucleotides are TGTGCCAGCAGTGCGAGGACCCAGTACTTC.

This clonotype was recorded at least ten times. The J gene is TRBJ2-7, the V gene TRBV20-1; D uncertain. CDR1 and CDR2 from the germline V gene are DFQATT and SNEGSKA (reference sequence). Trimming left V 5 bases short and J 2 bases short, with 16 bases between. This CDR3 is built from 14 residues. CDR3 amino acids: CSAPPRTKTYEQYF. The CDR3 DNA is TGCAGTGCTCCGCCCCGGACGAAAACCTACGAGCAGTACTTC.

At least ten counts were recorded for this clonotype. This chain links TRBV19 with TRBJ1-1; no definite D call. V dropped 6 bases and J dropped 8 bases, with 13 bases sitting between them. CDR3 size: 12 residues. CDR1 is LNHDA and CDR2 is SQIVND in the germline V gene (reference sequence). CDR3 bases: TGTGCCAGTAGCTCGCTGTCGCCAGAAGCTTTCTTT. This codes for CASSSLSPEAFF.

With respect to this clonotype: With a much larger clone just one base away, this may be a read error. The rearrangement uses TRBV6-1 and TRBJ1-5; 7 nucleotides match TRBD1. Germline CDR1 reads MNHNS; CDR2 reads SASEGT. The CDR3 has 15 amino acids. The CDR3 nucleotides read TGTACCAGCAGTGATGGGACAGACTACAATCAGCCCCAGCATTTT. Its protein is CTSSDGTDYNQPQHF.

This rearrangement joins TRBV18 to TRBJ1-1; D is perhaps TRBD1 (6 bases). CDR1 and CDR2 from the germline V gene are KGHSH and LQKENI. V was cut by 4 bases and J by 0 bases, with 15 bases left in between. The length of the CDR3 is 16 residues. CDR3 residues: CASSLQGLELNTEAFF. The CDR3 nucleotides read TGTGCCAGCTCACTACAGGGCCTTGAATTGAACACTGAAGCTTTCTTT.

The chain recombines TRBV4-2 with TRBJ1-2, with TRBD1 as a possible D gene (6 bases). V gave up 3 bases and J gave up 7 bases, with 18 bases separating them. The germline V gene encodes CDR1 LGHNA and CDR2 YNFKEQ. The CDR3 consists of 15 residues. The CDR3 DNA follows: TGTGCCAGCAGCCATGGGGCCACAGGGAAGCCTGGCTACACCTTC. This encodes CASSHGATGKPGYTF.

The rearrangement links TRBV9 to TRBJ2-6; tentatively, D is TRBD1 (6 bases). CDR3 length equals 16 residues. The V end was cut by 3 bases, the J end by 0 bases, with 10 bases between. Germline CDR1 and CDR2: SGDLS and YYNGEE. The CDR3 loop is CASSATGYSGANVLTF. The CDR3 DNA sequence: TGTGCCAGCAGCGCAACAGGGTACTCTGGGGCCAACGTCCTGACTTTC.

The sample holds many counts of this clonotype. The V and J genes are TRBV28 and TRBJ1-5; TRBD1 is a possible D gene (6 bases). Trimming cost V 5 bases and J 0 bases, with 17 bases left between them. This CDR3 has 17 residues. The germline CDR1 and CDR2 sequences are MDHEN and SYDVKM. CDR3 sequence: CASSPGQRAYSNQPQHF. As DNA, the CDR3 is TGTGCCAGCAGTCCAGGACAGCGAGCTTATAGCAATCAGCCCCAGCATTTT. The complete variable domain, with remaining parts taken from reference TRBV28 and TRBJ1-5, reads DVKVTQSSRYLVKRTGEKVFLECVQDMDHENMFWYRQDPGLGLRLIYFSYDVKMKEKGDIPEGYSVSREKKERFSLILESASTNQTSMYLCASSPGQRAYSNQPQHFGDGTRLSIL.

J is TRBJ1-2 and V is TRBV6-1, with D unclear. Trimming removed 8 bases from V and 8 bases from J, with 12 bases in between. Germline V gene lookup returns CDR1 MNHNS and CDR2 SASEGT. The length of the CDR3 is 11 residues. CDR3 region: CASANGRGYTF. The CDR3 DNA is TGTGCCAGCGCCAACGGGAGGGGCTACACCTTC.

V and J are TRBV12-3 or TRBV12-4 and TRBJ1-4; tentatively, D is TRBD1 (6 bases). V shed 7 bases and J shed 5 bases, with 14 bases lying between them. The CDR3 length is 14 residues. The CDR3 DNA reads TGTGCCAGCAACTATGGGACACAGAATGAAAAACTGTTTTTT. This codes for CASNYGTQNEKLFF.

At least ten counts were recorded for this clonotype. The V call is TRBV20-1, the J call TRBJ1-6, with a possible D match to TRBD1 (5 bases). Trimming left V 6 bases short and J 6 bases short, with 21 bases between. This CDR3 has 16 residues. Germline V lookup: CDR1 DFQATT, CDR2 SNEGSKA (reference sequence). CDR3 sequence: CSALGEVTVPNSPLHF. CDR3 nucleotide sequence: TGCAGTGCCCTAGGGGAGGTAACGGTGCCTAATTCACCCCTCCACTTT.

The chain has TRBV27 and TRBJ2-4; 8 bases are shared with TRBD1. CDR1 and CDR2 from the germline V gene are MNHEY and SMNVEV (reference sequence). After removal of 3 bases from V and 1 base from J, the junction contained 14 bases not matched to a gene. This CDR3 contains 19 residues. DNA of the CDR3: TGTGCCAGCAGTTTCACCCCCGTGACAGGGGCGTTTGCCAAAAACATTCAGTACTTC. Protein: CASSFTPVTGAFAKNIQYF.

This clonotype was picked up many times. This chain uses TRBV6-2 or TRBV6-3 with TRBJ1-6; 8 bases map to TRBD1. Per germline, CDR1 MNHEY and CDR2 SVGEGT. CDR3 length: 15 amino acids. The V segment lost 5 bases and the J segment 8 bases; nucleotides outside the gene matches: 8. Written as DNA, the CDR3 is TGTGCCAGCAGTACCGCCTCGGACAGGGATTCACCCCTCCACTTT. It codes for CASSTASDRDSPLHF.

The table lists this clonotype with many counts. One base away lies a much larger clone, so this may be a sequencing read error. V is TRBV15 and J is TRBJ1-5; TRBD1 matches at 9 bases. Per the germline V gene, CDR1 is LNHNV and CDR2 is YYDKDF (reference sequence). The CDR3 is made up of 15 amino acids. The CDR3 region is CATSIDRGSNQLQHF. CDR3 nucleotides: TGTGCCACCAGCATCGACAGGGGGAGCAATCAGCTCCAGCATTTT. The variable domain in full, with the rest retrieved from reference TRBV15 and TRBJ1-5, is DAMVIQNPRYQVTQFGKPVTLSCSQTLNHNVMYWYQQKSSQAPKLLFHYYDKDFNNEADTPDNFQSRRPNTSFCFLDIRSPGLGDTAMYLCATSIDRGSNQLQHFGDGTRLSIL.

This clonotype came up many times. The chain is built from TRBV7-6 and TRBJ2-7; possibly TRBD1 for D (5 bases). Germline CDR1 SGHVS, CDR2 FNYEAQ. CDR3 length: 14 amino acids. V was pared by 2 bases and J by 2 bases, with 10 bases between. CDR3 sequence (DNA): TGTGCCAGCAGCTTATCTGACAGAACCTACGAGCAGTACTTC. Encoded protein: CASSLSDRTYEQYF.

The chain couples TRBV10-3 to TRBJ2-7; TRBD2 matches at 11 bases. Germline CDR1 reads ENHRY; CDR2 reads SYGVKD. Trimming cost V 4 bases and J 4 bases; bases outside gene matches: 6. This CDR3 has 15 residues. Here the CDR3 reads CAISGQGLAGYEQYF. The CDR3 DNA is TGTGCCATCAGTGGGCAAGGACTAGCGGGTTACGAGCAGTACTTC.

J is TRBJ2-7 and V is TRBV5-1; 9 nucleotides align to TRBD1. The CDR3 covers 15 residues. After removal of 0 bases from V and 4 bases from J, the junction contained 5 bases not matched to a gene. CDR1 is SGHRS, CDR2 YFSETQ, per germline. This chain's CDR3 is CASSLVPGQGYEQYF. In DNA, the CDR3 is TGCGCCAGCAGCTTGGTACCGGGACAGGGATACGAGCAGTACTTC.

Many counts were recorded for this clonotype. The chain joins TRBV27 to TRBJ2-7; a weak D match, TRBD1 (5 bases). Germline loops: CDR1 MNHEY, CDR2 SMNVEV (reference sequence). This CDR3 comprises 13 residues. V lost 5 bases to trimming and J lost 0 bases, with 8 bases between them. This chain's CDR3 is CASSIRASYEQYF. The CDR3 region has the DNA TGTGCCAGCAGTATCAGGGCCTCCTACGAGCAGTACTTC.

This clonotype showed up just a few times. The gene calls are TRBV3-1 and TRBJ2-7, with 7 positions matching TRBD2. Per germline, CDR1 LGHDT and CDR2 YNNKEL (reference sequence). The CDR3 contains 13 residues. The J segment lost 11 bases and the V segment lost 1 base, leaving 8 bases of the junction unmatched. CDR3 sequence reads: CASSQVLSGGEYF. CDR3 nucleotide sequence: TGTGCCAGCAGCCAAGTGCTATCGGGGGGTGAGTACTTC.

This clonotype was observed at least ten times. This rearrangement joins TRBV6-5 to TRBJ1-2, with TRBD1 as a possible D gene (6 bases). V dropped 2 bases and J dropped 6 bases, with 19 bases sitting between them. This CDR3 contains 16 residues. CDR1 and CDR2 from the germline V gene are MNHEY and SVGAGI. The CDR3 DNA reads TGTGCCAGCAGTTACCGTCCGGACGGGGGCGCCGATGGCTACACCTTC. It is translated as CASSYRPDGGADGYTF.

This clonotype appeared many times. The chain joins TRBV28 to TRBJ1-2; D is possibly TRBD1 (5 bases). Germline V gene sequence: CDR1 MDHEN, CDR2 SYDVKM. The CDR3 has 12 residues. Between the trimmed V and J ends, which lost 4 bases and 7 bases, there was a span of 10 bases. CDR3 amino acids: CASSSRGSGYTF. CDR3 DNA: TGTGCCAGCAGTTCAAGGGGTAGTGGCTACACCTTC.